This T cell receptor beta chain stems from a study of OX40 agonist ivuxolimab in advanced cancers. This clone was counted a single time. The V end was cut by 1 base, the J end by 11 bases, with 15 bases between. CDR1 is MGHRA, CDR2 YSYEKL, per germline. This CDR3 region has 15 residues. Data came from immunoSEQ multiplex PCR; TCRdb stores just in-frame clones and leaves some out. The profile shows fewer than 95,000 clones, about 93% of them singletons. This receptor was identified in an adult with an advanced solid tumor such as melanoma, head and neck, liver or kidney cancer. The input for sequencing was CD4+ or CD8+ T cells sorted from blood, taken in a trial of the OX40 agonist ivuxolimab. V and J are TRBV4-1 and TRBJ2-6; D might be TRBD1 (6 bases). The CDR3 DNA is TGCGCCAGCAGCCAAGGCTCCGGGACAAGCCACGTCCTGACTTTC. Amino acids: CASSQGSGTSHVLTF.